The sequence of this TCR beta chain was determined in a study of high-grade serous ovarian cancer treatment subgroups. Overall study context: On average, more than 14,000 reads and about 6,800 unique TCR beta rearrangements were obtained per sample.

The assay was immunoSEQ multiplex PCR, and TCRdb's table has in-frame clones only and misses some. The sample contains about 36,000 clones, around three quarters of which appear only once. On this clone: Its target is not known.

The CDR3 consists of 11 residues. The V and J ends lost 1 base and 14 bases respectively, with 8 bases between them. Germline CDR1 and CDR2: SGHTA and FQGNSA. Tumor tissue was taken before any definitive surgery or chemotherapy was given. Study-wide results and limits: Clonal relatedness tracked neoantigen level, and by trend copy number and mutation load. Bulk tumor TCR sequencing gave no spatial information. Repertoire similarity ranged roughly 0.1 to 0.85 between tumors of one patient.

The TCR originated in a human donor with high-grade serous ovarian cancer. The rearrangement joins TRBV7-2 to TRBJ1-4; no definite D call. The sequenced sample was tumor tissue. For the CDR3, the DNA is TGTGCCAGCAGCTTAGGGTCTAGGCTGTTTTTT. It codes for CASSLGSRLFF.